These T cell receptor beta chains were read from a single sample in a study of control samples from healthy donors and cancer patients. TCRdb's table, derived via immunoSEQ multiplex PCR, lists solely in-frame clones and lacks some. The sample includes tens of thousands of clones, around 84% of them seen just once. Sequencing was performed on PBMCs. The receptors were sampled from a man in his sixties with head and neck cancer. CDR3s include the opening cysteine and the closing phenylalanine or tryptophan. Fields, in order: V gene, CDR3 protein.

V gene: TRBV5-1; CDR3 protein: CASSPHVTDTQYF
V gene: TRBV5-1; CDR3 protein: CASSLDSSETQYF
V gene: TRBV29-1; CDR3 protein: CSVDSPSGANVLTF
V gene: TRBV6-5; CDR3 protein: CASRTGLTYEQYF
V gene: TRBV19; CDR3 protein: CASSEYGPGGQNTEAFF
V gene: TRBV6-8; CDR3 protein: CASSESYEQYF
V gene: TRBV19; CDR3 protein: CASSTRTGNYEQYF
V gene: TRBV2; CDR3 protein: CASSVGVNTEAFF
V gene: TRBV15; CDR3 protein: CATSRDGSDRDEAFF
V gene: TRBV5-1; CDR3 protein: CASSLTPNQPQHF
V gene: TRBV4-1; CDR3 protein: CASSQDGRGDEKLFF
V gene: TRBV7-9; CDR3 protein: CASSPIPDSPGNTIYF
V gene: TRBV7-9; CDR3 protein: CASSPRLGYTF
V gene: TRBV12-5; CDR3 protein: CASGLVRTATYNEQFF
V gene: TRBV10-3; CDR3 protein: CAISNRDRGYNEQFF
V gene: TRBV19; CDR3 protein: CASRGGGSDTQYF
V gene: TRBV2; CDR3 protein: CATATGYEKLFF
V gene: TRBV30; CDR3 protein: CAWSQSSYEQYF
V gene: TRBV25-1; CDR3 protein: CASSVGQGRVRQPQHF
V gene: TRBV20-1; CDR3 protein: CSATGTYGYTF
V gene: TRBV19; CDR3 protein: CASSSRDRGYEQYF
V gene: TRBV6-2/TRBV6-3; CDR3 protein: CASSYPGHVNTEAFF
V gene: TRBV5-1; CDR3 protein: CASSSVGTVRYEQYF
V gene: TRBV7-9; CDR3 protein: CASRPGWREGRNEQFF
V gene: TRBV5-4; CDR3 protein: CASSTGQYSYNEQFF
V gene: TRBV29-1; CDR3 protein: CSVNAGTTSYEQYF
V gene: TRBV6-2/TRBV6-3; CDR3 protein: CASSQGRGGYTF
V gene: TRBV5-1; CDR3 protein: CASSLGAGTNYGYTF
V gene: TRBV7-2; CDR3 protein: CASRPDSNYGYTF
V gene: TRBV28; CDR3 protein: CASSSIIRDKLAKNIQYF
V gene: TRBV5-1; CDR3 protein: CASSLRAALAGDEQFF